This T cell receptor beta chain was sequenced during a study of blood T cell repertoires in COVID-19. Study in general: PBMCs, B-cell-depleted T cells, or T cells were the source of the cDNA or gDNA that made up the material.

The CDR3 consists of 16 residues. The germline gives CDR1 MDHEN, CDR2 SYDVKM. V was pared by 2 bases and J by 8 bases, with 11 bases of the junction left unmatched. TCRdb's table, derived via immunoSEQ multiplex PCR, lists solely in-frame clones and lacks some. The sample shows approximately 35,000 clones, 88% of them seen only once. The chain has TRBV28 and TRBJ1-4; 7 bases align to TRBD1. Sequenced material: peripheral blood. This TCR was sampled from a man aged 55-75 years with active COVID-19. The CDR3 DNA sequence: TGTGCCAGCAGTTTAAGGGGGCCGGCGGTCGAAGAAAAACTGTTTTTT. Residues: CASSLRGPAVEEKLFF.